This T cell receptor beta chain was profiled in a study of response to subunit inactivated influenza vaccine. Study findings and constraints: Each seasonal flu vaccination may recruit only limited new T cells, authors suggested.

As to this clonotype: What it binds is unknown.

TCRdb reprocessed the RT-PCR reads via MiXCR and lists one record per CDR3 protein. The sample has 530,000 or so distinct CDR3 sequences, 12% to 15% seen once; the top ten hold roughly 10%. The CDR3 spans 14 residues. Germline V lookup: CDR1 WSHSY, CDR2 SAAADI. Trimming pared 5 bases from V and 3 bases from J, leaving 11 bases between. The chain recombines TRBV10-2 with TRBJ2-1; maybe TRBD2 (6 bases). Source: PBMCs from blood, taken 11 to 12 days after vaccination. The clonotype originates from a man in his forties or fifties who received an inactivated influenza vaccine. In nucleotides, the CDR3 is TGCGCCAGCAGTCCAGCGGGTGGCTACAATGAGCAGTTCTTC. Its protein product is CASSPAGGYNEQFF.